This T cell receptor beta chain derives from a study of T cells in tuberculosis. Germline V gene lookup returns CDR1 GTSNPN and CDR2 SVGIG (reference sequence). V dropped 3 bases and J dropped 4 bases, with 9 bases sitting between them. This CDR3 contains 12 residues. Sequenced by immunoSEQ multiplex PCR; TCRdb stores in-frame clones only, minus some. The sample contains about 43,000 clones, about 94% of which appear only once. Material: PBMCs. The rearrangement uses TRBV30 and TRBJ1-1; D call uncertain. The TCR comes from a donor between 10 and 35 years old with latent tuberculosis or without tuberculosis infection. Some clones in this sample may be carry-over from other donors' samples. The CDR3: CAWRSRGTEAFF. As DNA, the CDR3 is TGTGCCTGGAGATCTCGAGGCACTGAAGCTTTCTTT.